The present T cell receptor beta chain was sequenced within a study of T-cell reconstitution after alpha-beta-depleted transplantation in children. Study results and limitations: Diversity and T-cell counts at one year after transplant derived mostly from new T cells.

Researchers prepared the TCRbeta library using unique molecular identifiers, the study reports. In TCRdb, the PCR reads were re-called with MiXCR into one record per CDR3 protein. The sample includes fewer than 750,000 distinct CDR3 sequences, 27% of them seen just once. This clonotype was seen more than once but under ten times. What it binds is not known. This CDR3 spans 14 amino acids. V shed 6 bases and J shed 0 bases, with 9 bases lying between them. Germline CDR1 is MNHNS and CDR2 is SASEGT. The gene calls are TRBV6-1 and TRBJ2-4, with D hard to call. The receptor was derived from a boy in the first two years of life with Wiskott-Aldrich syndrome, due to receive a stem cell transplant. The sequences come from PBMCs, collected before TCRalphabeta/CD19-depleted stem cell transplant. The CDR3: CASRSRIAKNIQYF. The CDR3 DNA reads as TGTGCCAGCAGAAGCAGAATAGCCAAAAACATTCAGTACTTC.